The 31 T cell receptor beta chains below come from one sample, sequenced in a study of cytomegalovirus exposure and HLA in healthy donors. The PCR was carried out with 60 Vbeta primers and 13 Jbeta primers. Sequenced by immunoSEQ multiplex PCR; TCRdb stores in-frame clones only, minus some. The table lists 30,000 to 40,000 clones, around 83% of them singletons. Specimen: PBMCs. The source is a young woman in good health and CMV-seronegative.

This chain joins TRBV11-2 and TRBJ2-5; D is possibly TRBD2 (6 bases). There are 16 residues in the CDR3. V lost 3 bases, J lost 5 bases, and 19 bases lay in between. CDR1 SGHAT and CDR2 FQNNGV come from the germline V gene. CDR3 bases: TGTGCCAGCAGCTTCCGGTTGTTAACGGGAGTGGAGACCCAGTACTTC. Its translation is CASSFRLLTGVETQYF.

The chain links TRBV6-5 to TRBJ1-4, with D tentatively TRBD1 (6 bases). The CDR3 loop spans 13 amino acids. Per the germline V gene, CDR1 is MNHEY and CDR2 is SVGAGI. Trimming pared 4 bases from V and 7 bases from J, leaving 10 bases between. The CDR3 DNA follows: TGTGCCAGCAGTTCAGACAGGCGTGAAAAACTGTTTTTT. This encodes CASSSDRREKLFF.

V usage is TRBV4-2 and J usage is TRBJ1-1; D gene unclear. Germline loops: CDR1 LGHNA, CDR2 YNFKEQ. V was shortened by 3 bases and J by 3 bases, with 5 bases between the two germline ends. The CDR3 runs to 12 residues. The CDR3 DNA follows: TGTGCCAGCAGCCAGCAGGACACTGAAGCTTTCTTT. It codes for CASSQQDTEAFF.

This sequence joins TRBV29-1 and TRBJ2-3; possibly TRBD1 for D (6 bases). This CDR3 is built from 12 residues. Germline CDR1 is SQVTM and CDR2 is ANQGSEA. With 3 bases removed from V and 4 bases from J, the gap between germline ends came to 8 bases. In DNA, the CDR3 is TGCAGCGTTGACTGGGGGCCAGATACGCAGTATTTT. This gives the protein CSVDWGPDTQYF.

The chain carries TRBV28 and TRBJ2-7; D is ambiguous. This CDR3 region has 12 residues. From germline, CDR1 is MDHEN and CDR2 SYDVKM. V shed 5 bases and J shed 7 bases, with 12 bases lying between them. The CDR3, as DNA: TGTGCCAGCAGTCCCGAGCTAGAGGAGCAGTACTTC. Translating it yields CASSPELEEQYF.

The gene calls are TRBV7-8 and TRBJ2-2; possibly TRBD2 for D (5 bases). The germline V gene has CDR1 SGHVS and CDR2 FQNEAQ. Deletions cut 5 bases from V and 6 bases from J, with 22 bases between. The CDR3 loop spans 17 amino acids. The CDR3 coding sequence is TGTGCCAGCAGCCCTATCACACAGACCCTAGCCCCCGGGGAGCTGTTTTTT. This encodes CASSPITQTLAPGELFF.

This chain connects TRBV6-4 to TRBJ2-3; 8 bases line up with TRBD2. V gave up 4 bases and J gave up 1 base; unmatched junction bases: 4. CDR1 is MRHNA, CDR2 SNTAGT, per germline. This CDR3 has 15 amino acids. The CDR3 DNA reads as TGTGCCAGCAGTGGAAGTAGCGGGGGCACAGATACGCAGTATTTT. Translating it yields CASSGSSGGTDTQYF.

V gene TRBV19 combines with J gene TRBJ1-1, with unresolved D. V was clipped by 6 bases and J by 0 bases, with 11 bases between them. Germline assignment: CDR1 LNHDA and CDR2 SQIVND (reference sequence). The CDR3 length is 14 residues. The CDR3 DNA sequence: TGTGCCAGTAGGCAGCTCGGGTTGAACACTGAAGCTTTCTTT. This gives the protein CASRQLGLNTEAFF. The variable domain in full, with the rest retrieved from reference TRBV19 and TRBJ1-1, is DGGITQSPKYLFRKEGQNVTLSCEQNLNHDAMYWYRQDPGQGLRLIYYSQIVNDFQKGDIAEGYSVSREKKESFPLTVTSAQKNPTAFYLCASRQLGLNTEAFFGQGTRLTVV.

The chain combines TRBV5-4 with TRBJ2-7, with D unresolved. V was pared by 2 bases and J by 1 base, with 7 bases between. Germline values: CDR1 SGHNT, CDR2 YYREEE (reference sequence). The CDR3 spans 13 residues. The CDR3 region is CASSFVLSYEQYF. CDR3 in DNA: TGTGCCAGCAGCTTCGTCCTTTCCTACGAGCAGTACTTC.

The chain links TRBV7-2 to TRBJ1-5; maybe TRBD1 (5 bases). The germline V gene has CDR1 SGHTA and CDR2 FQGNSA. This CDR3 comprises 14 residues. Trimming cost V 2 bases and J 3 bases, with 8 bases left between them. As DNA, the CDR3 is TGTGCCAGCAGCTTAACCAGGGACAATCAGCCCCAGCATTTT. Translated: CASSLTRDNQPQHF.

The gene calls are TRBV4-2 and TRBJ2-1, with 13 nucleotides matching TRBD2. The length of the CDR3 is 16 residues. The V gene end was trimmed by 0 bases and the J gene end by 8 bases; junction bases not matched to a gene: 4. Germline V gene lookup returns CDR1 LGHNA and CDR2 YNFKEQ. CDR3: CASSQDPGLAGHEQFF. The CDR3 DNA reads as TGTGCCAGCAGCCAAGACCCGGGACTAGCGGGGCATGAGCAGTTCTTC.

CDR3 region: CASSDGPGSDEQFF. In DNA form, the CDR3 reads TGTGCCAGCAGTGACGGTCCAGGGTCGGATGAGCAGTTCTTC. The J gene is TRBJ2-1, the V gene TRBV6-4; D possibly corresponds to TRBD1 (5 bases). The CDR3 has 14 residues. V lost 2 bases and J 8 bases, leaving 13 bases between the germline ends. The germline V gene encodes CDR1 MRHNA and CDR2 SNTAGT.

About this clone itself: At one end, the junction sequence differs from germline, possibly due to a read error. DNA of the CDR3: TGTGCCAGCAGCTCGGGACAGGGGGAAGGCTACCCCTTC. It encodes CASSSGQGEGYPF. The rearrangement links TRBV7-3 to TRBJ1-2; 11 positions match TRBD1. Germline loops: CDR1 SGHTA, CDR2 FQGTGA. CDR3 length: 13 amino acids. Variable domain in full (rest from reference TRBV7-3 and TRBJ1-2): GAGVSQTPSNKVTEKGKYVELRCDPISGHTALYWYRQSLGQGPEFLIYFQGTGAADDSGLPNDRFFAVRPEGSVSTLKIQRTERGDSAVYLCASSSGQGEGYPFGSGTRLTVV.

The rearrangement joins TRBV4-1 to TRBJ2-3; 8 positions match TRBD2. J lost 3 bases, V lost 0 bases, and 8 bases had no gene match. The CDR3 runs 17 residues. The germline V gene encodes CDR1 MGHRA and CDR2 YSYEKL. In DNA, the CDR3 is TGCGCCAGCAGCCAAGATGACCCCGGGGGGGCAACAGATACGCAGTATTTT. Its translation is CASSQDDPGGATDTQYF.

J is TRBJ2-1 and V is TRBV5-6; a possible D gene is TRBD2 (6 bases). The germline V gene has CDR1 SGHDT and CDR2 YYEEEE. Trimming took off 6 bases at V and 7 bases at J, with 23 bases between the two ends. The CDR3 totals 16 residues. CDR3 residues: CASTFSVLGTYNEQFF. CDR3 bases: TGTGCCAGCACCTTCTCGGTCCTCGGGACTTATAATGAGCAGTTCTTC. Full variable domain (missing parts from reference TRBV5-6 and TRBJ2-1): DAGVTQSPTHLIKTRGQQVTLRCSPKSGHDTVSWYQQALGQGPQFIFQYYEEEERQRGNFPDRFSGHQFPNYSSELNVNALLLGDSALYLCASTFSVLGTYNEQFFGPGTRLTVL.

This chain uses TRBV9 with TRBJ2-1, with D unclear. Trimming removed 0 bases from V and 10 bases from J, with 5 bases in between. The germline CDR1 and CDR2 sequences are SGDLS and YYNGEE. The CDR3 runs to 11 residues. DNA for the CDR3: TGTGCCAGCAGCGTAGGCAGGGAGCAGTTCTTC. Amino acid sequence: CASSVGREQFF.

This chain uses TRBV28 with TRBJ2-7; weak D call: TRBD1 (6 bases). This CDR3 is built from 15 residues. Germline CDR1 reads MDHEN; CDR2 reads SYDVKM. Trimming shortened V by 4 bases and J by 2 bases, and 15 bases separated the two germline ends. The CDR3 reads CASSSQGLPPYEQYF. DNA of the CDR3: TGTGCCAGCAGTTCTCAGGGGCTACCGCCCTACGAGCAGTACTTC.

The chain recombines TRBV10-3 with TRBJ2-3, with 9 bases fitting TRBD1. J gave up 3 bases and V 4 bases, and 2 bases lay outside the gene matches. From germline, CDR1 is ENHRY and CDR2 SYGVKD. CDR3 size: 14 residues. The CDR3 DNA follows: TGTGCCATCAGTGGAGGGACAGGGACAGATACGCAGTATTTT. Encoded protein: CAISGGTGTDTQYF.

The chain carries TRBV29-1 and TRBJ2-2, with 7 bases matching TRBD2. The CDR3 covers 15 residues. Losses at the gene ends were 3 bases for V and 1 base for J; bases not matched to a gene: 5. Per the germline V gene, CDR1 is SQVTM and CDR2 is ANQGSEA. The CDR3 region is CSVETGTKNTGELFF. CDR3 nucleotides: TGCAGCGTTGAGACCGGGACTAAGAACACCGGGGAGCTGTTTTTT.

The sample holds a few counts of this clone. The gene calls are TRBV25-1 and TRBJ1-4; no definite D call. Per the germline V gene, CDR1 is MGHDK and CDR2 is SYGVNS. This CDR3 is built from 15 residues. The V and J ends lost 4 bases and 4 bases respectively, with 13 bases between them. The CDR3 reads CASSASGRDNEKLFF. CDR3 sequence (DNA): TGTGCCAGCAGTGCTTCAGGACGGGATAATGAAAAACTGTTTTTT.

This chain links TRBV9 with TRBJ2-1; D is perhaps TRBD1 (6 bases). Germline CDR1 is SGDLS and CDR2 is YYNGEE. CDR3 size: 17 residues. The V end lost 4 bases, the J end lost 3 bases, and 20 bases lay between the germline ends. This chain's CDR3 is CASSPFWGHGLYNEQFF. For the CDR3, the DNA is TGTGCCAGCAGCCCCTTTTGGGGACACGGACTCTACAATGAGCAGTTCTTC.

This chain uses TRBV28 with TRBJ2-1; TRBD2 matches 10 bases. CDR3 size: 16 residues. The J segment lost 8 bases and the V segment lost 3 bases, leaving 10 bases of the junction unmatched. Germline V gene sequence: CDR1 MDHEN, CDR2 SYDVKM. The CDR3 bases are TGTGCCAGCAGTTTTCGGGCTAGCGGGAGCAGTTATGAGCAGTTCTTC. Translating it yields CASSFRASGSSYEQFF.

CDR3 DNA sequence: TGCGCCAGCAGCCCGGATATGGGACTATACACCGGGGAGCTGTTTTTT. This encodes CASSPDMGLYTGELFF. The chain combines TRBV4-3 with TRBJ2-2; 7 bases fit TRBD2. The V gene's germline CDR1 is LGHNA and CDR2 YSLEER. There are 16 residues in the CDR3. V gave up 4 bases and J gave up 3 bases; unmatched junction bases: 8.

The chain couples TRBV4-3 to TRBJ2-3; 7 bases agree with TRBD2. In germline, CDR1 is LGHNA, CDR2 YSLEER. The CDR3 is 17 residues long. V gave up 1 base and J gave up 4 bases; unmatched junction bases: 11. The CDR3 DNA sequence: TGCGCCAGCAGCCAAGTGACCAGGTTACGGGGGGCAGATACGCAGTATTTT. Its protein is CASSQVTRLRGADTQYF.

This clone was recorded a few times. The chain carries TRBV7-6 and TRBJ1-2; D may be TRBD1 (5 bases). Germline CDR1 is SGHVS and CDR2 is FNYEAQ. This CDR3 is 16 amino acids long. With 1 base removed from V and 3 bases from J, the gap between germline ends came to 15 bases. The CDR3 reads CASSLDRPDNYYGYTF. The CDR3 region has the DNA TGTGCCAGCAGCTTAGACAGACCGGACAACTACTATGGCTACACCTTC.

The CDR3 sequence: CASSSGGSADTQYF. The CDR3 DNA follows: TGCGCCAGCAGCTCGGGGGGGTCAGCAGATACGCAGTATTTT. This chain joins TRBV5-1 and TRBJ2-3; TRBD2 agrees at 8 bases. CDR1 SGHRS and CDR2 YFSETQ come from the germline V gene. V gave up 3 bases and J gave up 4 bases; unmatched junction bases: 4. The CDR3 loop spans 14 amino acids.

The gene calls are TRBV7-6 and TRBJ1-4; unclear D gene. This CDR3 region has 17 residues. Between the trimmed V and J ends, which lost 4 bases and 4 bases, there was a span of 19 bases. Germline V lookup: CDR1 SGHVS, CDR2 FNYEAQ. DNA of the CDR3: TGTGCCAGCAGCTCACCATCCTGGACGGGAGATAATGAAAAACTGTTTTTT. Amino acid sequence: CASSSPSWTGDNEKLFF. The variable domain in full, completed from reference TRBV7-6 and TRBJ1-4, reads GAGVSQSPRYKVTKRGQDVALRCDPISGHVSLYWYRQALGQGPEFLTYFNYEAQQDKSGLPNDRFSAERPEGSISTLTIQRTEQRDSAMYRCASSSPSWTGDNEKLFFGSGTQLSVL.

This chain joins TRBV19 and TRBJ2-1, with 11 bases aligning to TRBD2. Losses at the gene ends were 4 bases for V and 1 base for J; bases not matched to a gene: 15. The length of the CDR3 is 20 residues. CDR1 is LNHDA, CDR2 SQIVND, per germline (reference sequence). CDR3 protein: CASSNTSGGLTTFSYNEQFF. Written as DNA, the CDR3 is TGTGCCAGTAGTAATACTAGCGGGGGCCTAACAACATTTTCCTACAATGAGCAGTTCTTC.

Only a few counts were recorded for this clone. The chain couples TRBV10-3 to TRBJ2-7, with 9 positions matching TRBD2. Germline V gives CDR1 ENHRY, CDR2 SYGVKD. V lost 6 bases, J lost 0 bases, and 3 bases stayed unmatched. The CDR3 is made up of 14 amino acids. The CDR3 bases are TGTGCCATCAGGACTAGCGGAAACTCCTACGAGCAGTACTTC. Translated: CAIRTSGNSYEQYF.

This chain connects TRBV16 to TRBJ2-1; TRBD1 is a possible D gene (6 bases). Germline lookup yields CDR1 KGHSY and CDR2 FQNENV. This CDR3 is built from 16 residues. V shed 0 bases and J shed 8 bases, with 17 bases lying between them. The chain's CDR3 is CASSQSNYRVDDEQFF. The CDR3 DNA follows: TGTGCCAGCAGCCAATCAAACTACAGGGTAGACGATGAGCAGTTCTTC.

This sequence joins TRBV5-5 and TRBJ2-3; D perhaps matches TRBD2 (6 bases). Trimming pared 4 bases from V and 6 bases from J, leaving 21 bases between. The CDR3 has 16 residues. Germline V CDR1 and CDR2: SGHKS, YYEKEE (reference sequence). CDR3 in amino acids: CASSAGGEPGWDTQYF. CDR3 sequence (DNA): TGTGCCAGCAGCGCGGGCGGGGAGCCGGGGTGGGATACGCAGTATTTT.